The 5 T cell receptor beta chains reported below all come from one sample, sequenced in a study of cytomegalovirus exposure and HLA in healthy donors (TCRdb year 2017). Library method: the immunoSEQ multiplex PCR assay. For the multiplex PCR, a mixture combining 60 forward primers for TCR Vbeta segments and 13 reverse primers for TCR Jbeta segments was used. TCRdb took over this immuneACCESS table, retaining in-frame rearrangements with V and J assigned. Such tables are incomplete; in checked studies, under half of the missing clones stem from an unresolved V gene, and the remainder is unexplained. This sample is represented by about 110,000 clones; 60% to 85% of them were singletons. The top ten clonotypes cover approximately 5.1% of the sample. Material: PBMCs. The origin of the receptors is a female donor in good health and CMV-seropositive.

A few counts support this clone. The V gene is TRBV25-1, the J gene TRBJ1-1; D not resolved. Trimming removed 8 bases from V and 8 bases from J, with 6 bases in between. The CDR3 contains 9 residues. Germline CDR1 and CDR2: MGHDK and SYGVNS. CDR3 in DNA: TGTGCCAGCCAGTCAGAAGCTTTCTTT. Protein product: CASQSEAFF.

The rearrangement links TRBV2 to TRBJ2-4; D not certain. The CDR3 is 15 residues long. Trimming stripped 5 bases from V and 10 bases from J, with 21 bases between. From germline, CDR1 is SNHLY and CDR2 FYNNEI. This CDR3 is CASSQNTAPRKIQYF. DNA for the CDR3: TGTGCCAGCAGTCAGAACACGGCCCCGCGGAAAATTCAGTACTTC. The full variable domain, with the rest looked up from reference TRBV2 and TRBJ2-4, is EPEVTQTPSHQVTQMGQEVILRCVPISNHLYFYWYRQILGQKVEFLVSFYNNEISEKSEIFDDQFSVERPDGSNFTLKIRSTKLEDSAMYFCASSQNTAPRKIQYFGAGTRLSVL.

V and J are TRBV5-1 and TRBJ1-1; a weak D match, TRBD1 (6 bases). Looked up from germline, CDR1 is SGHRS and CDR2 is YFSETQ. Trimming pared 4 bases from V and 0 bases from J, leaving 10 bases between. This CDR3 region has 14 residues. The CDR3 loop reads CASSKDRVNTEAFF. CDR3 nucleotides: TGCGCCAGCAGCAAGGACAGAGTGAACACTGAAGCTTTCTTT.

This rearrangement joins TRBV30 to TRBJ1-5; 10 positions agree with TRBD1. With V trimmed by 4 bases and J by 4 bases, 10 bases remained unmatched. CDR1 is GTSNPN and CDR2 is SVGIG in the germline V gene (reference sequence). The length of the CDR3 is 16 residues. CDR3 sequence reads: CAWNRGTGEGNQPQHF. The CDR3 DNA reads TGTGCCTGGAATAGGGGGACAGGGGAAGGGAATCAGCCCCAGCATTTT.

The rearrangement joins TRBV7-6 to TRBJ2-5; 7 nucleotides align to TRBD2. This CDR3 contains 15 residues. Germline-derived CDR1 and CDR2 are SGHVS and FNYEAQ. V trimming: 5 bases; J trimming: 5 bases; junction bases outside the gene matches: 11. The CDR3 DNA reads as TGTGCCAGCAGCCCCGGGCGGGGGAAGGATGAGACCCAGTACTTC. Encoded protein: CASSPGRGKDETQYF.